One sample yielded the 25 T cell receptor beta chains listed below, sequenced in a study of cytomegalovirus exposure and HLA in healthy donors. In the PCR, 60 Vbeta and 13 Jbeta primers were used. The assay was immunoSEQ multiplex PCR, and TCRdb's table has in-frame clones only and misses some. The repertoire table contains 70,000 to 80,000 clones. Input material: PBMCs. These receptors were collected from a man in his forties in good health and CMV-seronegative.

In DNA form, the CDR3 reads TGCGCCAGCAGCTTGGAGCTAGCGGGTACTGAAGCTTTCTTT. It translates to CASSLELAGTEAFF. This chain joins TRBV5-1 and TRBJ1-1; D not resolved. V was pared by 0 bases and J by 5 bases, with 11 bases between. Germline CDR1 reads SGHRS; CDR2 reads YFSETQ. This CDR3 is built from 14 residues.

The rearrangement uses TRBV7-9 and TRBJ1-6, with 9 bases lining up with TRBD1. Germline V gives CDR1 SEHNR, CDR2 FQNEAQ (reference sequence). CDR3 size: 14 residues. V lost 6 bases and J lost 5; bases outside the gene matches: 2. CDR3 nucleotides: TGTGCCAGCAGAAGGGACAGGGATAATTCACCCCTCCACTTT. Translation: CASRRDRDNSPLHF.

This chain connects TRBV11-2 to TRBJ1-2; TRBD1 agrees at 7 bases. Trimming took 4 bases from V and 10 from J; bases not matched to a gene: 6. The CDR3 is 12 residues long. Germline CDR1 reads SGHAT; CDR2 reads FQNNGV. The CDR3 DNA reads as TGTGCCAGCAGCTCGACAGGGTTCGACTACACCTTC. As protein: CASSSTGFDYTF.

The chain uses TRBV5-1 and TRBJ2-1; D is perhaps TRBD2 (6 bases). V lost 0 bases to trimming and J lost 5 bases, with 12 bases between them. The germline CDR1 and CDR2 sequences are SGHRS and YFSETQ. The CDR3 runs to 15 residues. The CDR3 sequence: CASSLGGGGNNEQFF. As DNA, the CDR3 is TGCGCCAGCAGCTTGGGGGGCGGAGGGAACAATGAGCAGTTCTTC.

This sequence joins TRBV10-3 and TRBJ2-1; 9 nucleotides line up with TRBD2. CDR1 is ENHRY, CDR2 SYGVKD, per germline. CDR3 length: 14 amino acids. The V segment lost 2 bases and the J segment 8 bases; nucleotides outside the gene matches: 4. CDR3 amino acids: CAISEGLAYDEQFF. CDR3 bases: TGTGCCATCAGTGAGGGACTAGCGTATGATGAGCAGTTCTTC.

The chain links TRBV16 to TRBJ1-5; no clear D gene. The V gene lost 0 bases and the J gene lost 3 bases, with 9 bases spanning the gap. The CDR3 is made up of 15 amino acids. The germline V gene has CDR1 KGHSY and CDR2 FQNENV. CDR3 sequence reads: CASSQSWQANQPQHF. The DNA of the CDR3 is TGTGCCAGCAGCCAATCTTGGCAGGCCAATCAGCCCCAGCATTTT.

The rearrangement links TRBV7-2 to TRBJ2-7; 7 bases fit TRBD1. This CDR3 contains 14 residues. CDR1 and CDR2 from the germline V gene are SGHTA and FQGNSA. Unmatched junction bases numbered 4, after V lost 3 bases and J lost 2 bases. CDR3 region: CASSLWGQTYEQYF. DNA of the CDR3: TGTGCCAGCAGCTTGTGGGGACAGACCTACGAGCAGTACTTC.

The CDR3 DNA reads TGTGCCATCAGTGGCATCTCAGGGCCGAGCACTGAAGCTTTCTTT. Amino acid sequence: CAISGISGPSTEAFF. The V gene is TRBV10-3, the J gene TRBJ1-1, with D possibly matching TRBD1 (5 bases). The V end lost 4 bases, the J end lost 4 bases, and 16 bases lay between the germline ends. Germline CDR1 and CDR2: ENHRY and SYGVKD. The CDR3 is made up of 15 amino acids.

This clone is medium-sized (0.01 to 0.1%) by frequency. The chain employs TRBV6-1 and TRBJ1-6; D not certain. Looked up from germline, CDR1 is MNHNS and CDR2 is SASEGT. V shed 8 bases and J shed 8 bases, with 10 bases lying between them. The CDR3 spans 12 residues. The CDR3 here is CASRVLDSPLHF. DNA of the CDR3: TGTGCCAGCCGGGTTTTGGATTCACCCCTCCACTTT.

The rearrangement links TRBV29-1 to TRBJ1-4, with unresolved D. V was pared by 5 bases and J by 7 bases, with 8 bases between. There are 11 residues in the CDR3. CDR1 and CDR2 from the germline V gene are SQVTM and ANQGSEA. This chain's CDR3 is CSVLGVEKLFF. In nucleotides, the CDR3 is TGCAGCGTTTTGGGAGTTGAAAAACTGTTTTTT. Using reference TRBV29-1 and TRBJ1-4 for the parts outside the CDR3, the full variable domain is SAVISQKPSRDICQRGTSLTIQCQVDSQVTMMFWYRQQPGQSLTLIATANQGSEATYESGFVIDKFPISRPNLTFSTLTVSNMSPEDSSIYLCSVLGVEKLFFGSGTQLSVL.

This chain links TRBV7-9 with TRBJ2-5; maybe TRBD1 (6 bases). This CDR3 region has 16 residues. The germline gives CDR1 SEHNR, CDR2 FQNEAQ (reference sequence). The germline V and J ends were trimmed by 1 base and 0 bases, with 12 bases remaining between them. The CDR3: CASSLVAGQNQETQYF. In DNA, the CDR3 is TGTGCCAGCAGCTTAGTCGCTGGACAGAACCAAGAGACCCAGTACTTC.

The V and J genes are TRBV6-1 and TRBJ1-5, with D uncertain. The CDR3 has 15 residues. Germline CDR1 is MNHNS and CDR2 is SASEGT. V shed 0 bases and J shed 4 bases, with 10 bases lying between them. The CDR3 protein is CASSEAGGLNQPQHF. The CDR3, as DNA: TGTGCCAGCAGTGAAGCTGGAGGGTTAAATCAGCCCCAGCATTTT.

J is TRBJ1-1 and V is TRBV19, with D unresolved. V dropped 3 bases and J dropped 7 bases, with 21 bases sitting between them. CDR3 length: 16 amino acids. Germline V CDR1 and CDR2: LNHDA, SQIVND (reference sequence). In DNA form, the CDR3 reads TGTGCCAGTAGTATCCCCCCTGCAAGCGGACTCAATGAAGCTTTCTTT. It yields the protein CASSIPPASGLNEAFF.

CDR3: CAWSSNRVRQETQYF. The CDR3, as DNA: TGTGCCTGGAGTTCTAACAGGGTTAGGCAAGAGACCCAGTACTTC. The rearrangement links TRBV30 to TRBJ2-5, with D maybe TRBD1 (6 bases). The germline V gene has CDR1 GTSNPN and CDR2 SVGIG (reference sequence). V gave up 2 bases and J gave up 2 bases, with 15 bases separating them. The CDR3 runs to 15 residues.

CDR3 amino acids: CASSEGTGERTQHF. Here the CDR3 DNA reads TGTGCCAGCAGTGAAGGGACAGGGGAAAGGACCCAGCATTTT. J is TRBJ1-5 and V is TRBV6-1; 9 bases are shared with TRBD1. Germline V CDR1 and CDR2: MNHNS, SASEGT. The CDR3 totals 14 residues. After removal of 1 base from V and 11 bases from J, the junction contained 6 bases not matched to a gene.

The V call is TRBV2, the J call TRBJ2-7; D perhaps matches TRBD1 (7 bases). V was shortened by 6 bases and J by 3 bases, with 21 bases between the two germline ends. Germline-derived CDR1 and CDR2 are SNHLY and FYNNEI. This CDR3 has 16 amino acids. The DNA of the CDR3 is TGTGCCAGCAGCGCTCGGGGGAAGGGGGCCAACTACGAGCAGTACTTC. Residues: CASSARGKGANYEQYF.

CDR3 sequence: CASRTVFNSPLHF. CDR3 DNA sequence: TGTGCCAGCAGAACAGTATTTAATTCACCCCTCCACTTT. The V and J genes are TRBV6-1 and TRBJ1-6, with D uncertain. Germline assignment: CDR1 MNHNS and CDR2 SASEGT. The CDR3 contains 13 residues. Trimming stripped 6 bases from V and 6 bases from J, with 9 bases between.

The chain recombines TRBV28 with TRBJ2-5, with 8 bases matching TRBD1. This CDR3 has 15 residues. With V trimmed by 5 bases and J by 0 bases, 5 bases remained unmatched. Per germline, CDR1 MDHEN and CDR2 SYDVKM. CDR3 sequence (DNA): TGTGCCAGCAGTCCCGGGGACAGGCACCAAGAGACCCAGTACTTC. This translates into CASSPGDRHQETQYF.

The rearrangement links TRBV9 to TRBJ2-2, with a possible D match to TRBD1 (5 bases). CDR3 length: 15 amino acids. With 7 bases removed from V and 6 bases from J, the gap between germline ends came to 19 bases. Germline V gene lookup returns CDR1 SGDLS and CDR2 YYNGEE. The CDR3 nucleotides read TGTGCCAGCGAGGCCGGTGTGCAGGGTGCCGGGGAGCTGTTTTTT. Its translation: CASEAGVQGAGELFF.

This chain links TRBV10-3 with TRBJ2-7, with 10 positions matching TRBD1. The CDR3 consists of 14 residues. Germline loops: CDR1 ENHRY, CDR2 SYGVKD. V shed 5 bases and J 3 bases; nucleotides not matched to a gene: 4. The CDR3 here is CAISPGTGVYEQYF. DNA for the CDR3: TGTGCCATCAGTCCCGGGACAGGGGTCTACGAGCAGTACTTC.

The chain recombines TRBV27 with TRBJ1-5, with TRBD1 identical over 8 bases. This CDR3 spans 19 amino acids. Germline V gene sequence: CDR1 MNHEY, CDR2 SMNVEV (reference sequence). With 4 bases clipped from V and 0 bases from J, the junction kept 14 bases outside the gene matches. CDR3 amino acids: CASSSRGTGDRYSNQPQHF. CDR3 in DNA: TGTGCCAGCAGTTCGCGTGGGACAGGAGACCGATATAGCAATCAGCCCCAGCATTTT.

The chain uses TRBV5-4 and TRBJ2-1; D perhaps matches TRBD2 (6 bases). Germline CDR1 SGHNT, CDR2 YYREEE (reference sequence). V lost 4 bases to trimming and J lost 2 bases, with 10 bases between them. The CDR3 consists of 14 residues. CDR3 DNA sequence: TGTGCCAGCAGCGACCGGGAGCCCTACAATGAGCAGTTCTTC. Translating gives CASSDREPYNEQFF. Filled out from reference TRBV5-4 and TRBJ2-1, the complete variable domain reads ETGVTQSPTHLIKTRGQQVTLRCSSQSGHNTVSWYQQALGQGPQFIFQYYREEENGRGNFPPRFSGLQFPNYSSELNVNALELDDSALYLCASSDREPYNEQFFGPGTRLTVL.

This chain uses TRBV4-1 with TRBJ2-3; D gene ambiguous. V lost 0 bases and J 1 base, leaving 5 bases between the germline ends. The germline V gene has CDR1 MGHRA and CDR2 YSYEKL. The CDR3 is 14 residues long. This chain's CDR3 is CASSQESRTDTQYF. The CDR3, as DNA: TGCGCCAGCAGCCAAGAGTCTCGCACAGATACGCAGTATTTT.

The chain has TRBV5-6 and TRBJ1-2; 9 bases line up with TRBD1. The germline gives CDR1 SGHDT, CDR2 YYEEEE. The CDR3 runs to 15 residues. The V segment lost 4 bases and the J segment 4 bases; nucleotides outside the gene matches: 8. CDR3 region: CASSPTGGDSYGYTF. The CDR3 coding sequence is TGTGCCAGCAGCCCCACAGGGGGCGACTCCTATGGCTACACCTTC.

About this clone itself: This sample also contains other DNA sequences that code for the same CDR3. V gene TRBV7-9 combines with J gene TRBJ1-6; 8 positions match TRBD1. CDR1 and CDR2 from the germline V gene are SEHNR and FQNEAQ (reference sequence). The V segment lost 5 bases and the J segment 7 bases; nucleotides outside the gene matches: 7. The CDR3 contains 15 residues. CDR3 sequence: CASSADRGGNSPLHF. Here the CDR3 DNA reads TGTGCCAGCAGCGCCGACAGGGGTGGCAATTCACCCCTCCACTTT.